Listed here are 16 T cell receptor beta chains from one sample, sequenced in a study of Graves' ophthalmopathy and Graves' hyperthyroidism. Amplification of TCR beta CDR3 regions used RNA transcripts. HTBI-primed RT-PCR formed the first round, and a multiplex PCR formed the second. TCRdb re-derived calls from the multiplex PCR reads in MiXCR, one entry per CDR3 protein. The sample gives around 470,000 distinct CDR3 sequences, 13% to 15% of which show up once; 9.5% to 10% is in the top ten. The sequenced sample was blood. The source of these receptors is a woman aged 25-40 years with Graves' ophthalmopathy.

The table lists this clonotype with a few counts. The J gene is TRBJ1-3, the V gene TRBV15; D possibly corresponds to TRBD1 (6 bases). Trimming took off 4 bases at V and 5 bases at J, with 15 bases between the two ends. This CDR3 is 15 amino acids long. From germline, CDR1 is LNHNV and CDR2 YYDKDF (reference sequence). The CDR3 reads CATSNEGEGRNTIYF. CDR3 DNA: TGTGCCACCAGCAATGAGGGGGAGGGAAGAAACACCATATATTTT.

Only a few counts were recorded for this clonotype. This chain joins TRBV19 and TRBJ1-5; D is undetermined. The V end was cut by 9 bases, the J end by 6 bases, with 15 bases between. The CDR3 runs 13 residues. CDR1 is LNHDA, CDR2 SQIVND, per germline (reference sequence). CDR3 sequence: CASCVRASQPQHF. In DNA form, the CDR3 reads TGTGCCAGCTGTGTACGGGCGTCTCAGCCCCAGCATTTT.

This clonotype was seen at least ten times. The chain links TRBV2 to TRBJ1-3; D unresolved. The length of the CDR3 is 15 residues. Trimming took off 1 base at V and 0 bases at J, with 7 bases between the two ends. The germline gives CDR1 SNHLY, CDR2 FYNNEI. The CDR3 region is CASSEVGDSGNTIYF. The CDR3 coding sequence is TGTGCCAGCAGTGAAGTCGGAGACTCTGGAAACACCATATATTTT.

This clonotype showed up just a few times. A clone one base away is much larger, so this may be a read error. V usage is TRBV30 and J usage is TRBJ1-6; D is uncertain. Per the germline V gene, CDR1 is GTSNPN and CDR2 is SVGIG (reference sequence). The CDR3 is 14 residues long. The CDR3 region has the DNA TGTGCCTGGAGTGTACGAGATTCTAATTCACACCTCCACTTT. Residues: CAWSVRDSNSHLHF.

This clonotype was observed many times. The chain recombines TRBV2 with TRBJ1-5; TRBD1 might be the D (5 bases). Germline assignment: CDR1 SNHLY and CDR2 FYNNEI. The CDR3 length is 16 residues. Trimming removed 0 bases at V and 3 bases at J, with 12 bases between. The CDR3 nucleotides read TGTGCCAGCAGTGAAGCCGGAAGGGGATACAATCAGCCCCAGCATTTT. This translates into CASSEAGRGYNQPQHF.

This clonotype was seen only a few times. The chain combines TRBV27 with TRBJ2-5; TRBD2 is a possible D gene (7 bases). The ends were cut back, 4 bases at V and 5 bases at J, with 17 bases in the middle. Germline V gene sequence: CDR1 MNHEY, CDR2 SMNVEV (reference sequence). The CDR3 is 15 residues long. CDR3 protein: CASSSVGGPWETQYF. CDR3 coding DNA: TGTGCCAGCAGTTCGGTGGGGGGGCCGTGGGAGACCCAGTACTTC.

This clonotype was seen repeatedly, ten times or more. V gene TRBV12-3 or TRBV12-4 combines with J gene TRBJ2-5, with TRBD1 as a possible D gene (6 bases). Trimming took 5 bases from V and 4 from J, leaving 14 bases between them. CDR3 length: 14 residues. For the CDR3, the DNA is TGTGCCAGCAGTCAGGGGTCCCTACGAGAGACCCAGTACTTC. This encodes CASSQGSLRETQYF.

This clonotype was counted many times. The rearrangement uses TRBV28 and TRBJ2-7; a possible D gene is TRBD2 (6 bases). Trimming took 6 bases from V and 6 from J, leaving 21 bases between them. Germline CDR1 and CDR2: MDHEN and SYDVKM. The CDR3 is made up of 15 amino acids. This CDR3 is CASSLTGEVLREQYF. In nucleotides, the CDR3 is TGTGCCAGCAGCCTAACTGGGGAGGTCCTCCGCGAGCAGTACTTC.

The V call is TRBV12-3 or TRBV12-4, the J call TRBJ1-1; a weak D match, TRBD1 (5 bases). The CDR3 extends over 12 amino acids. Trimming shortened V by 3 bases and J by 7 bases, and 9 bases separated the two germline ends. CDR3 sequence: CASSLWQGEAFF. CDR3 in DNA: TGTGCCAGCAGTTTGTGGCAGGGTGAAGCTTTCTTT.

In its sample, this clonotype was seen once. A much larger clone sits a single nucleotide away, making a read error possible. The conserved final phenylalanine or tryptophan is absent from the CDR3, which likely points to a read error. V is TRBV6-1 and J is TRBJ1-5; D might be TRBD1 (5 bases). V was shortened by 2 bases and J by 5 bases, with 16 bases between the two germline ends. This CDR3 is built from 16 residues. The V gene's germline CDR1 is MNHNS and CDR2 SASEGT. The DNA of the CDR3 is TGTGCCAGCAGTGAACTCCTGGGACGGATTGATCAGCCCCAGCATTAT. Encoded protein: CASSELLGRIDQPQHY.

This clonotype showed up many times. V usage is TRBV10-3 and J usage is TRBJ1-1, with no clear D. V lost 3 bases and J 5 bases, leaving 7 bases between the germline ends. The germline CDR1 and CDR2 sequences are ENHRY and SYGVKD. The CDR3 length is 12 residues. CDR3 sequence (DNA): TGTGCCATCAGTGAAATGGAGACTGAAGCTTTCTTT. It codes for CAISEMETEAFF.

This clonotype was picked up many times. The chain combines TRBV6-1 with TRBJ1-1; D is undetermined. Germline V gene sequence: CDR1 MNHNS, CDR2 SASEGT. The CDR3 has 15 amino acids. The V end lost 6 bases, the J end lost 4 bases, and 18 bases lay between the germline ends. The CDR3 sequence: CASRDLMEWATEAFF. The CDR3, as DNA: TGTGCCAGCAGAGATCTGATGGAGTGGGCCACTGAAGCTTTCTTT.

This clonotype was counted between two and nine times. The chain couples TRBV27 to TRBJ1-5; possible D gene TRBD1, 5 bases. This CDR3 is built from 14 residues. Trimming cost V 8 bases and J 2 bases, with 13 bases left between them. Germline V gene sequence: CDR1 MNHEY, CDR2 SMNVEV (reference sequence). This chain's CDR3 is CASRLRGGNQPQHF. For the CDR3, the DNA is TGTGCCAGCCGACTGAGGGGTGGCAATCAGCCCCAGCATTTT.

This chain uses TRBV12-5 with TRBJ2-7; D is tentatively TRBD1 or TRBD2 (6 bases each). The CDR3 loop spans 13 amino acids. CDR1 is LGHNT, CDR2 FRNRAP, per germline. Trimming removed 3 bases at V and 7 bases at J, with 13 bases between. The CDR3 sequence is CASGFEGGGEQYF. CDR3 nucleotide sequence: TGTGCTAGTGGTTTTGAGGGGGGCGGAGAGCAGTACTTC.

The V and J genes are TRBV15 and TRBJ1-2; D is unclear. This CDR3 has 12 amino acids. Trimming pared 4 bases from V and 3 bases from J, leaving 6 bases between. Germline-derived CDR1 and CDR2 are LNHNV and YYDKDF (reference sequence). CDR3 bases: TGTGCCACCAGCAACTTAGACTATGGCTACACCTTC. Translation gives CATSNLDYGYTF.

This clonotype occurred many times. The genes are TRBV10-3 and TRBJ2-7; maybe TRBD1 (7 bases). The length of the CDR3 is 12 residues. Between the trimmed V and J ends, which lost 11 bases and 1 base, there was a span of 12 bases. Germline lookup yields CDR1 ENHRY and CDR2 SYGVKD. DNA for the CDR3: TGTGCCGGAGGGGGCACGTCCTACGAGCAGTACTTC. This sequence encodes CAGGGTSYEQYF.